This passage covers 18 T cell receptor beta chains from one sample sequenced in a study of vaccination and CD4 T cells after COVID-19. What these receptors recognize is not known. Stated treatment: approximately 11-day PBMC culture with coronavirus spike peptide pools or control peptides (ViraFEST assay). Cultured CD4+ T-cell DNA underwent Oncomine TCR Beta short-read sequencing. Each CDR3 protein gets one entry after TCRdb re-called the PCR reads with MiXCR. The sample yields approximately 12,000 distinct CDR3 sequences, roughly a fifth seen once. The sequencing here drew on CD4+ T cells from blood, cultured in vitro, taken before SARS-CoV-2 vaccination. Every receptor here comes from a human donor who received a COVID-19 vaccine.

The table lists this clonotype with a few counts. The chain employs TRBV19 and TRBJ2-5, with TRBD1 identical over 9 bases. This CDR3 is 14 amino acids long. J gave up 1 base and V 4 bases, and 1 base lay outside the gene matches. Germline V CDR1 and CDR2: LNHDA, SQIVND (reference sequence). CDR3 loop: CASSTTGGQETQYF. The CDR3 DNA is TGTGCCAGTAGTACGACAGGGGGCCAAGAGACCCAGTACTTC. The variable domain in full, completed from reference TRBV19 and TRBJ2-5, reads DGGITQSPKYLFRKEGQNVTLSCEQNLNHDAMYWYRQDPGQGLRLIYYSQIVNDFQKGDIAEGYSVSREKKESFPLTVTSAQKNPTAFYLCASSTTGGQETQYFGPGTRLLVL.

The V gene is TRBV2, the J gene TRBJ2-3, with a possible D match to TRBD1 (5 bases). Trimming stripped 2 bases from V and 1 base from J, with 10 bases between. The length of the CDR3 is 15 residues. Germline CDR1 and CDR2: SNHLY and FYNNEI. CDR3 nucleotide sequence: TGTGCCAGCAGTGAACCAACAGGCGGCACAGATACGCAGTATTTT. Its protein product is CASSEPTGGTDTQYF.

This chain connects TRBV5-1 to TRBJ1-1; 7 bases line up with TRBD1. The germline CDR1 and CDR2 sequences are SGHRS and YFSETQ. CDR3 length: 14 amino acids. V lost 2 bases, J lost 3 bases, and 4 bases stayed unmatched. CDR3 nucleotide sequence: TGCGCCAGCAGCTTTACAGGGGCGGACACTGAAGCTTTCTTT. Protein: CASSFTGADTEAFF.

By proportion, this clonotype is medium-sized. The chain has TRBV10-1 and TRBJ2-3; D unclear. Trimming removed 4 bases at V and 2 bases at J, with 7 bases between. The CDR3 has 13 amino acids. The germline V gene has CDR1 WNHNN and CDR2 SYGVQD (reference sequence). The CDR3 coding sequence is TGCGCCAGCAGTGCCGATATCACAGATACGCAGTATTTT. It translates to CASSADITDTQYF.

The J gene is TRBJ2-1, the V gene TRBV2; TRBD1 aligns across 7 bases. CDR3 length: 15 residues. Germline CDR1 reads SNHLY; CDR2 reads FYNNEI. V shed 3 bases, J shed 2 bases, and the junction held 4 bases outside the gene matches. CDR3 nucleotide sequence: TGTGCCAGCAGTGATGCAGGGGGTCCCTACAATGAGCAGTTCTTC. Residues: CASSDAGGPYNEQFF.

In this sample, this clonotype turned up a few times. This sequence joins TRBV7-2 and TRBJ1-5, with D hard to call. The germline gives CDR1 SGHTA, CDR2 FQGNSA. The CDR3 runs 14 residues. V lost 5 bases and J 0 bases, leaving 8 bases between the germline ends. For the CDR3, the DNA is TGTGCCAGCAGCGAAAGTAATAGCAATCAGCCCCAGCATTTT. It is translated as CASSESNSNQPQHF.

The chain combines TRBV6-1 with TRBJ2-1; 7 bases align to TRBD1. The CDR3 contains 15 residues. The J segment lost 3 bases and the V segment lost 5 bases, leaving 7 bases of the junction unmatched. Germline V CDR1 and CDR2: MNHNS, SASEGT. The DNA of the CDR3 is TGTGCCAGCAGTCCCGCAAGGGGGCGCTACAATGAGCAGTTCTTC. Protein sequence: CASSPARGRYNEQFF.

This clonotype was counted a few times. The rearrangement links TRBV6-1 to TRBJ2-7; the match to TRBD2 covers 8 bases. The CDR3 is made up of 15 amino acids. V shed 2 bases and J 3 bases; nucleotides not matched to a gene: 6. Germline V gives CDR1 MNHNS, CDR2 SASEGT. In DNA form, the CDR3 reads TGTGCCAGCAGTGAAAGGAGCGGGGGAGTCTACGAGCAGTACTTC. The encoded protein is CASSERSGGVYEQYF.

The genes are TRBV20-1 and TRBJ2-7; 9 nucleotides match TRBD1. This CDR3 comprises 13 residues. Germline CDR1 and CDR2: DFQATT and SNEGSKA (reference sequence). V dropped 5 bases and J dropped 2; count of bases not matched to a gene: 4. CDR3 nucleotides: TGCAGTGCTGGGGACAGGGTAACCTACGAGCAGTACTTC. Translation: CSAGDRVTYEQYF.

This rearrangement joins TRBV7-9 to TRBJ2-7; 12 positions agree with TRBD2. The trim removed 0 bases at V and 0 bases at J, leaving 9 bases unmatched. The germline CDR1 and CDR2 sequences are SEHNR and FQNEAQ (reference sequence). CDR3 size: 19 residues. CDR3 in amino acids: CASSLAIGLAGFSSYEQYF. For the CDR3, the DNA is TGTGCCAGCAGCTTAGCGATTGGACTAGCGGGGTTCTCCTCCTACGAGCAGTACTTC.

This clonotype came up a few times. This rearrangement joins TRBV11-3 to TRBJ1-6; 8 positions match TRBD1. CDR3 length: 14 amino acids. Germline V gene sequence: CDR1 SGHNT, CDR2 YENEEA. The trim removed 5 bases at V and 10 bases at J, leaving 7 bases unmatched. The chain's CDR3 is CASSQGQVESPLHF. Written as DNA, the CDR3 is TGTGCCAGCAGCCAGGGACAGGTAGAGTCACCCCTCCACTTT. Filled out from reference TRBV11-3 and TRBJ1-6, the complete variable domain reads EAGVVQSPRYKIIEKKQPVAFWCNPISGHNTLYWYLQNLGQGPELLIRYENEEAVDDSQLPKDRFSAERLKGVDSTLKIQPAELGDSAVYLCASSQGQVESPLHFGNGTRLTVT.

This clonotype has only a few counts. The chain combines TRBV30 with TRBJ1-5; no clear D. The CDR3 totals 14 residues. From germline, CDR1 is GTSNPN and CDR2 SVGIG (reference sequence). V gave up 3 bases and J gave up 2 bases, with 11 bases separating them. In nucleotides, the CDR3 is TGTGCCTGGAGCCCCGGCGGGGGCAATCAGCCCCAGCATTTT. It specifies CAWSPGGGNQPQHF.

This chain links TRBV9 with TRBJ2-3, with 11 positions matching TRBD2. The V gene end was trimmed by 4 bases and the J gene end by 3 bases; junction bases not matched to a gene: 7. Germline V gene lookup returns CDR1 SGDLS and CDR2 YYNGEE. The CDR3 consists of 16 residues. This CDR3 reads CASSLISGGDTDTQYF. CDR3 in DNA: TGTGCCAGCAGCCTAATTAGCGGGGGGGATACAGATACGCAGTATTTT.

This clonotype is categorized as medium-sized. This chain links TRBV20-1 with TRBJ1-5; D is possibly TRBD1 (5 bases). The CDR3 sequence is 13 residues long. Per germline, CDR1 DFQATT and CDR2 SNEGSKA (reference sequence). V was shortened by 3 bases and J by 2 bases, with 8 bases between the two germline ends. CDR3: CSARGPGNQPQHF. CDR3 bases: TGCAGTGCTAGGGGACCAGGCAATCAGCCCCAGCATTTT.

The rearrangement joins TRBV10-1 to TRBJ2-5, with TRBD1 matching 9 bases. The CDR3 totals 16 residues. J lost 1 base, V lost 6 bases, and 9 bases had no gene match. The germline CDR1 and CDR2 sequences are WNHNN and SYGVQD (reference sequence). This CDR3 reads CASRHRGRKPQETQYF. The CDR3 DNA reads TGCGCCAGCAGGCACAGGGGGCGAAAACCCCAAGAGACCCAGTACTTC.

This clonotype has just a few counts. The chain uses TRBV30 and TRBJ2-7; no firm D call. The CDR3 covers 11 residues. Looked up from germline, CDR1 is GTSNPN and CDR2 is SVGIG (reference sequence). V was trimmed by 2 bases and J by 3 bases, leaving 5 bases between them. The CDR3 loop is CAWSSRYEQYF. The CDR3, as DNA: TGTGCCTGGAGTTCGCGCTACGAGCAGTACTTC.

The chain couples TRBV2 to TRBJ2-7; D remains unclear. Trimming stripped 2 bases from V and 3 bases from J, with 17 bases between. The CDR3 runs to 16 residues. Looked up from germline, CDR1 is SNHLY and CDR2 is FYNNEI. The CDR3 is CASSEWYRVFDYEQYF. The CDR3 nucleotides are TGTGCCAGCAGTGAATGGTATAGGGTTTTTGACTACGAGCAGTACTTC.

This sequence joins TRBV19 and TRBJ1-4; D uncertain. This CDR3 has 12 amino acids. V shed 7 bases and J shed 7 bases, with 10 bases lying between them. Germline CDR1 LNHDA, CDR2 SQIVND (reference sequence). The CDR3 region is CASKGGFEKLFF. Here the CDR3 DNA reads TGTGCCAGTAAGGGAGGGTTTGAAAAACTGTTTTTT.